Following are 5 T cell receptor beta chains from one sample sequenced in a study of T cells in Graves' hyperthyroidism and ophthalmopathy. Amplification yielded TCR beta CDR3 regions, with RNA transcripts as the source. HTBI primers drove first-round RT-PCR of the TCR CDR3. Using its own MiXCR run on the multiplex PCR reads, TCRdb lists one record per CDR3 protein. The data show about 400,000 distinct CDR3 sequences, roughly 15% seen once. Sequenced: blood. These receptors all come from a woman aged 55 to 70 with Graves' ophthalmopathy.

This clonotype was recorded at least ten times. The V gene is TRBV9, the J gene TRBJ2-1; D gene unclear. Germline V gene data show CDR1 as SGDLS and CDR2 as YYNGEE. The CDR3 sequence is 14 residues long. V lost 0 bases to trimming and J lost 8 bases, with 12 bases between them. The CDR3 spells CASSVGVAVHEQFF. The CDR3 DNA is TGTGCCAGCAGCGTAGGAGTAGCCGTCCATGAGCAGTTCTTC.

V is TRBV4-1 and J is TRBJ1-1; TRBD1 might be the D (6 bases). Trimming took 4 bases from V and 1 from J, leaving 10 bases between them. The CDR3 spans 14 residues. Per germline, CDR1 MGHRA and CDR2 YSYEKL. CDR3 protein: CASSPRDTNTEAFF. The CDR3 DNA reads TGCGCCAGCAGCCCCCGGGACACGAACACTGAAGCTTTCTTT.

This clonotype was picked up many times. The chain couples TRBV5-1 to TRBJ1-1; a weak D match, TRBD1 (5 bases). The CDR3 is made up of 11 amino acids. The V gene lost 8 bases and the J gene lost 7 bases, with 12 bases spanning the gap. The germline V gene has CDR1 SGHRS and CDR2 YFSETQ. Written as DNA, the CDR3 is TGCGCCAGTCGGCGGGACCTTGAAGCTTTCTTT. Its protein product is CASRRDLEAFF.

This clonotype was detected many times. The rearrangement joins TRBV24-1 to TRBJ1-5, with a tentative D call TRBD1 (5 bases). V gave up 8 bases and J gave up 7 bases, with 14 bases separating them. Germline V gives CDR1 KGHDR, CDR2 SFDVKD. The length of the CDR3 is 13 residues. The CDR3 DNA reads as TGTGCCACCACGGGTTCAGGGTCCCAGCCCCAGCATTTT. It yields the protein CATTGSGSQPQHF.

DNA for the CDR3: TGTGCCAGCAGGCAGGGGAATTCACCCCTCCACTTT. This encodes CASRQGNSPLHF. V gene TRBV28 combines with J gene TRBJ1-6; D possibly corresponds to TRBD1 (6 bases). The germline V and J ends were trimmed by 6 bases and 7 bases, with 7 bases remaining between them. This CDR3 is built from 12 residues. CDR1 is MDHEN and CDR2 is SYDVKM in the germline V gene.